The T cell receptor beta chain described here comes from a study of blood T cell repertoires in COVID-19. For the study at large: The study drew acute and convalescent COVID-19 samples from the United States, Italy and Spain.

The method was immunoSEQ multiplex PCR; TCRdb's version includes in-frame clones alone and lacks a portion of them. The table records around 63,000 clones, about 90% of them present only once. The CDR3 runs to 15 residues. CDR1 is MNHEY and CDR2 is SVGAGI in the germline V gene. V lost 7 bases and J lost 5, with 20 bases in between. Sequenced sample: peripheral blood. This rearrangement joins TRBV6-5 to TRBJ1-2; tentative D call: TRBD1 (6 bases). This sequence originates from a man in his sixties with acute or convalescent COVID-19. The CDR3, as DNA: TGTGCCAGCACCCCCTCTGAGGGACAAGGGTATGGCTACACCTTC. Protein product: CASTPSEGQGYGYTF.